The subject of this entry is one TCR beta chain. Its antigen is unknown. A second roughly 6 to 12 cycle PCR used barcoded and J-beta primers. Each cDNA molecule was tagged by a template-switch adaptor with 12 random nucleotides. One entry per CDR3 protein, called by TCRdb with MiXCR from the 5' RACE reads. This repertoire shows hundreds of thousands of distinct CDR3 sequences, under 30% found once; its top ten account for roughly 17%. The sample belongs to a study of blood T cells in healthy people across ages. Study findings and constraints: Higher diversity, along with more naive CD4+ cells, distinguished long-lived donors from aged donors.

Healthy Russian Caucasian donors spanned ages about 6 to 100 years. V lost 10 bases and J lost 9; bases outside the gene matches: 19. This CDR3 contains 16 residues. The specimen was blood. The V and J genes are TRBV12-3 or TRBV12-4 and TRBJ2-1, with 9 bases matching TRBD2. The TCR comes from a woman at least 80 years old in good health. Here the CDR3 reads CANSLALGGGAGEQFF. Written as DNA, the CDR3 is TGTGCCAACAGCTTAGCGCTGGGCGGGGGGGCCGGTGAGCAGTTCTTC.